This passage covers 2 T cell receptor beta chains from one sample sequenced in a study of identical twins. TCRdb ran MiXCR on the 5' RACE reads and lists one entry per CDR3 protein. Of 700,000 or so distinct CDR3 sequences in the sample, 8% to 9% were seen once. These data were also filed under a second study, of yellow fever vaccine responses in identical twins.

The sequencing sample was made of PBMCs. The source is a woman aged 18 to 35 in good health.

This chain connects TRBV6-1 to TRBJ2-7; 13 nucleotides match TRBD2. This CDR3 contains 18 residues. Trimming cost V 6 bases and J 6 bases; bases outside gene matches: 17. Germline V gene data show CDR1 as MNHNS and CDR2 as SASEGT. CDR3 nucleotides: TGTGCCAGCAGCCGAACTAGCGGGAGGGCCGGATTGATGGGCGAGCAGTACTTC. Residues: CASSRTSGRAGLMGEQYF.

This clonotype was counted only a few times. The J gene is TRBJ2-1, the V gene TRBV5-6; 12 nucleotides agree with TRBD2. CDR3 length equals 15 residues. Germline V gives CDR1 SGHDT, CDR2 YYEEEE. V shed 2 bases and J 5 bases; nucleotides not matched to a gene: 2. CDR3 DNA sequence: TGTGCCAGCAGCTTACGGACTAGCGGGAACAATGAGCAGTTCTTC. Translating it yields CASSLRTSGNNEQFF.